The 30 T cell receptor beta chains reported below all come from one sample, sequenced in a study of blood T cell repertoires in COVID-19. Sequenced by immunoSEQ multiplex PCR; TCRdb stores in-frame clones only, minus some. This sample carries about 110,000 clones, around 80% of them seen once, and the ten largest clones take 5% to 8%. The sample was peripheral blood. These receptors all come from a man at least 80 years old with COVID-19, enrolled during active disease.

The V gene is TRBV5-1, the J gene TRBJ1-4; 11 bases are shared with TRBD1. The CDR3 has 17 residues. The junction had 9 bases not matched to a gene; V was cut back by 4 bases and J by 4 bases. Germline V gene data show CDR1 as SGHRS and CDR2 as YFSETQ. This CDR3 is CASSPGTGGSGNEKLFF. The CDR3 nucleotides are TGCGCCAGCAGCCCGGGGACAGGGGGATCGGGTAATGAAAAACTGTTTTTT.

This clone was picked up a small number of times. The gene calls are TRBV6-6 and TRBJ1-4; D ambiguous. There are 15 residues in the CDR3. Germline values: CDR1 MNHNY, CDR2 SVGAGI (reference sequence). Trimming left V 6 bases short and J 0 bases short, with 11 bases between. The DNA for the CDR3 is TGTGCCAGCAGACAGAGTTTTGCAACTAATGAAAAACTGTTTTTT. As protein: CASRQSFATNEKLFF.

This chain connects TRBV15 to TRBJ2-1; 8 bases are shared with TRBD2. With 1 base clipped from V and 3 bases from J, the junction kept 5 bases outside the gene matches. Germline loops: CDR1 LNHNV, CDR2 YYDKDF (reference sequence). The CDR3 sequence is 16 residues long. In nucleotides, the CDR3 is TGTGCCACCAGCAGAGCGAGCGGGGGAATCTACAATGAGCAGTTCTTC. Its protein is CATSRASGGIYNEQFF.

This rearrangement joins TRBV30 to TRBJ1-4; 9 nucleotides match TRBD1. Germline-derived CDR1 and CDR2 are GTSNPN and SVGIG (reference sequence). V lost 3 bases to trimming and J lost 7 bases; unmatched junction nucleotides: 9. The length of the CDR3 is 15 residues. The CDR3 sequence is CAWRRNRGLREKLFF. CDR3 bases: TGTGCCTGGAGGAGGAACAGGGGGCTGCGTGAAAAACTGTTTTTT.

Only a few counts were recorded for this clone. CDR3 DNA: TGTGCCAGCAGGGCCGGGACAGGGGTTAATGAAAAACTGTTTTTT. Translation: CASRAGTGVNEKLFF. The gene calls are TRBV7-8 and TRBJ1-4; 10 bases fit TRBD1. Germline assignment: CDR1 SGHVS and CDR2 FQNEAQ. The CDR3 extends over 15 amino acids. The junction had 5 bases not matched to a gene; V was cut back by 6 bases and J by 4 bases.

The chain combines TRBV7-6 with TRBJ2-1; 8 nucleotides align to TRBD2. V lost 3 bases to trimming and J lost 6 bases; unmatched junction nucleotides: 7. The CDR3 totals 15 residues. Germline CDR1 SGHVS, CDR2 FNYEAQ. CDR3 region: CASSFSGLATNEQFF. The CDR3 DNA is TGTGCCAGCAGCTTCTCCGGACTAGCTACCAATGAGCAGTTCTTC. Full variable domain (remainder filled in from reference TRBV7-6 and TRBJ2-1): GAGVSQSPRYKVTKRGQDVALRCDPISGHVSLYWYRQALGQGPEFLTYFNYEAQQDKSGLPNDRFSAERPEGSISTLTIQRTEQRDSAMYRCASSFSGLATNEQFFGPGTRLTVL.

This clone has a handful of counts. The chain has TRBV25-1 and TRBJ2-2; a weak D match, TRBD1 (6 bases). CDR1 and CDR2 (germline): MGHDK, SYGVNS. The CDR3 is 14 amino acids. V lost 5 bases to trimming and J lost 6 bases, with 13 bases between them. The CDR3 nucleotides read TGTGCCAGCAGTAATTCAGGGGCGGCCGGGGAGCTGTTTTTT. It codes for CASSNSGAAGELFF. Filled out from reference TRBV25-1 and TRBJ2-2, the complete variable domain reads EADIYQTPRYLVIGTGKKITLECSQTMGHDKMYWYQQDPGMELHLIHYSYGVNSTEKGDLSSESTVSRIRTEHFPLTLESARPSHTSQYLCASSNSGAAGELFFGEGSRLTVL.

This clone was detected once. This chain connects TRBV5-4 to TRBJ2-3, with TRBD2 identical over 13 bases. CDR3 size: 16 residues. Germline values: CDR1 SGHNT, CDR2 YYREEE (reference sequence). The ends lost 4 bases at V and 3 bases at J; junction bases unmatched: 5. The CDR3 spells CASSAWGLAGTDTQYF. The CDR3 DNA reads TGTGCCAGCAGCGCCTGGGGACTAGCGGGAACAGATACGCAGTATTTT. The whole variable domain, remainder taken from reference TRBV5-4 and TRBJ2-3, is ETGVTQSPTHLIKTRGQQVTLRCSSQSGHNTVSWYQQALGQGPQFIFQYYREEENGRGNFPPRFSGLQFPNYSSELNVNALELDDSALYLCASSAWGLAGTDTQYFGPGTRLTVL.

The chain uses TRBV24-1 and TRBJ2-3, with TRBD1 identical over 10 bases. CDR3 length: 16 residues. Germline V gene data show CDR1 as KGHDR and CDR2 as SFDVKD. With 4 bases clipped from V and 4 bases from J, the junction kept 7 bases outside the gene matches. This chain's CDR3 is CATSDPGTGAADTQYF. The CDR3 DNA reads as TGTGCCACCAGTGACCCCGGGACAGGGGCCGCAGATACGCAGTATTTT.

This sequence joins TRBV27 and TRBJ2-1; D remains ambiguous. V was cut by 1 base and J by 0 bases, with 10 bases left in between. The CDR3 runs to 16 residues. Germline lookup yields CDR1 MNHEY and CDR2 SMNVEV (reference sequence). The CDR3 bases are TGTGCCAGCAGTTTATGGGCCGGAAGCTCCTACAATGAGCAGTTCTTC. Encoded protein: CASSLWAGSSYNEQFF.

This rearrangement joins TRBV25-1 to TRBJ1-5, with a possible D match to TRBD1 (6 bases). Trimming pared 2 bases from V and 3 bases from J, leaving 11 bases between. The CDR3 has 15 residues. Germline assignment: CDR1 MGHDK and CDR2 SYGVNS. The CDR3 sequence: CASSERGRDNQPQHF. As DNA, the CDR3 is TGTGCCAGCAGTGAAAGGGGGAGGGACAATCAGCCCCAGCATTTT.

V gene TRBV27 combines with J gene TRBJ2-7; 9 bases agree with TRBD1. CDR3 size: 15 residues. J lost 2 bases, V lost 6 bases, and 8 bases had no gene match. Looked up from germline, CDR1 is MNHEY and CDR2 is SMNVEV (reference sequence). The CDR3: CASSGTGNVAYEQYF. CDR3 nucleotides: TGTGCCAGCAGCGGGACAGGGAATGTAGCCTACGAGCAGTACTTC.

This chain uses TRBV11-3 with TRBJ2-1; D uncertain. The V end lost 8 bases, the J end lost 3 bases, and 5 bases lay between the germline ends. Germline CDR1 and CDR2: SGHNT and YENEEA. The CDR3 has 11 residues. CDR3 residues: CASADYNEQFF. The CDR3 DNA is TGTGCCAGCGCAGACTACAATGAGCAGTTCTTC.

The chain recombines TRBV10-1 with TRBJ2-1; 8 bases align to TRBD2. Per germline, CDR1 WNHNN and CDR2 SYGVQD (reference sequence). J was trimmed by 10 bases and V by 3 bases; bases with no gene match: 8. This CDR3 contains 14 residues. The CDR3 DNA is TGCGCCAGCAGTGATTCTGGGACTAGTAACGAGCAGTTCTTC. Translation: CASSDSGTSNEQFF.

The chain couples TRBV9 to TRBJ1-1; D unclear. CDR1 and CDR2 from the germline V gene are SGDLS and YYNGEE. The CDR3 has 15 residues. The V end was cut by 0 bases, the J end by 4 bases, with 13 bases between. The CDR3 region is CASSVDPQRGTEAFF. Written as DNA, the CDR3 is TGTGCCAGCAGCGTAGATCCGCAAAGAGGCACTGAAGCTTTCTTT. The whole variable domain, remainder taken from reference TRBV9 and TRBJ1-1, is DSGVTQTPKHLITATGQRVTLRCSPRSGDLSVYWYQQSLDQGLQFLIQYYNGEERAKGNILERFSAQQFPDLHSELNLSSLELGDSALYFCASSVDPQRGTEAFFGQGTRLTVV.

This clone occurred a few times. The J gene is TRBJ1-6, the V gene TRBV5-1; D uncertain. Per the germline V gene, CDR1 is SGHRS and CDR2 is YFSETQ. Trimming cost V 3 bases and J 5 bases, with 3 bases left between them. CDR3 length: 12 residues. Here the CDR3 DNA reads TGCGCCAGCAGCTCAAATAATTCACCCCTCCACTTT. Its translation is CASSSNNSPLHF. The whole variable domain, remainder taken from reference TRBV5-1 and TRBJ1-6, is KAGVTQTPRYLIKTRGQQVTLSCSPISGHRSVSWYQQTPGQGLQFLFEYFSETQRNKGNFPGRFSGRQFSNSRSEMNVSTLELGDSALYLCASSSNNSPLHFGNGTRLTVT.

This clone has only a few counts. The chain carries TRBV2 and TRBJ1-2; TRBD1 matches 7 bases. Germline V gene data show CDR1 as SNHLY and CDR2 as FYNNEI. V dropped 6 bases and J dropped 4; count of bases not matched to a gene: 11. The length of the CDR3 is 15 residues. Written as DNA, the CDR3 is TGTGCCAGCAGCGGACAGGTGACAAATCTCTATGGCTACACCTTC. This encodes CASSGQVTNLYGYTF.

This clone was detected only once. This chain joins TRBV6-5 and TRBJ2-1; D perhaps matches TRBD2 (6 bases). This CDR3 spans 14 amino acids. V gave up 6 bases and J gave up 6 bases, with 15 bases separating them. From germline, CDR1 is MNHEY and CDR2 SVGAGI. The CDR3 spells CASRTPGLLNEQFF. CDR3 DNA: TGTGCCAGCAGGACCCCGGGACTCCTCAATGAGCAGTTCTTC.

A few counts support this clone. This chain joins TRBV6-5 and TRBJ1-2; 12 bases match TRBD1. Germline-derived CDR1 and CDR2 are MNHEY and SVGAGI. This CDR3 comprises 16 residues. With 4 bases clipped from V and 3 bases from J, the junction kept 6 bases outside the gene matches. The CDR3 sequence: CASSSGTGGYHYGYTF. Here the CDR3 DNA reads TGTGCCAGCAGTTCCGGGACAGGGGGCTACCACTATGGCTACACCTTC.

The chain couples TRBV7-8 to TRBJ1-2; TRBD1 aligns across 12 bases. Trimming at V came to 5 bases and at J to 6 bases, leaving 10 bases not matched to a gene. The CDR3 spans 16 residues. Germline CDR1 reads SGHVS; CDR2 reads FQNEAQ. CDR3 coding DNA: TGTGCCAGCAGCAACCGGGACAGGGGGCGCGAGAATGGCTACACCTTC. Translation gives CASSNRDRGRENGYTF.

This chain uses TRBV7-9 with TRBJ2-7; 9 bases fit TRBD1. With 7 bases clipped from V and 4 bases from J, the junction kept 2 bases outside the gene matches. This CDR3 contains 12 residues. Germline V CDR1 and CDR2: SEHNR, FQNEAQ (reference sequence). CDR3 sequence (DNA): TGTGCCAGCAATGGACAGGGGTACGAGCAGTACTTC. This codes for CASNGQGYEQYF.

The J gene is TRBJ2-2, the V gene TRBV5-1, with 10 bases aligning to TRBD2. Germline-derived CDR1 and CDR2 are SGHRS and YFSETQ. The CDR3 runs to 18 residues. V shed 0 bases, J shed 6 bases, and the junction held 11 bases outside the gene matches. DNA of the CDR3: TGCGCCAGCAGCTTGGTAGGTCAGCGGGAGGGCCGCGCCGGGGAGCTGTTTTTT. As protein: CASSLVGQREGRAGELFF.

The V call is TRBV9, the J call TRBJ2-1, with 8 bases matching TRBD1. From germline, CDR1 is SGDLS and CDR2 YYNGEE. This CDR3 is built from 15 residues. V trimming: 0 bases; J trimming: 6 bases; junction bases outside the gene matches: 5. The CDR3 nucleotides read TGTGCCAGCAGCGTAGCTCCGACAGGGGTCAATGAGCAGTTCTTC. Protein: CASSVAPTGVNEQFF.

V gene TRBV7-2 combines with J gene TRBJ2-5; 7 nucleotides align to TRBD1. This CDR3 region has 14 residues. Unmatched junction bases numbered 6, after V lost 6 bases and J lost 2 bases. The germline V gene has CDR1 SGHTA and CDR2 FQGNSA. CDR3 DNA sequence: TGTGCCAGCAGAAAAACAGGGGCACAAGAGACCCAGTACTTC. It translates to CASRKTGAQETQYF.

This clone has just a few counts. The chain recombines TRBV21-1 with TRBJ2-2; the D call of TRBD1 is as the table states it, not checked on the DNA. TRBV21-1 is a listed pseudogene. The CDR3 sequence is 16 residues long. CDR3 nucleotides: TGTGCCAGCAGCAATGGACAGGGCAATGACACCGGGGAGCTGTTTTTT. Residues: CASSNGQGNDTGELFF.

The chain employs TRBV15 and TRBJ1-5; no clear D. The germline V and J ends were trimmed by 1 base and 5 bases, with 9 bases remaining between them. The germline CDR1 and CDR2 sequences are LNHNV and YYDKDF (reference sequence). This CDR3 spans 14 amino acids. CDR3 sequence: CATSRGGLDQPQHF. The CDR3 DNA reads TGTGCCACCAGCAGAGGAGGGCTGGATCAGCCCCAGCATTTT.

This chain links TRBV24-1 with TRBJ1-1; no definite D call. The V and J ends lost 12 bases and 9 bases respectively, with 25 bases between them. Germline V gives CDR1 KGHDR, CDR2 SFDVKD. This CDR3 spans 14 amino acids. CDR3 in DNA: TGTGCCGAGAGCCCCCGAGAGCGCTCGGTCCAAGCTTTCTTT. Its translation: CAESPRERSVQAFF.

The genes are TRBV7-2 and TRBJ2-3; 7 positions agree with TRBD2. The junction had 16 bases not matched to a gene; V was cut back by 1 base and J by 6 bases. Germline assignment: CDR1 SGHTA and CDR2 FQGNSA. CDR3 length equals 18 residues. CDR3 coding DNA: TGTGCCAGCAGCTTAGAAAGCGGGATCTCCCCGCTTCCCGATACGCAGTATTTT. It translates to CASSLESGISPLPDTQYF.

The genes are TRBV7-2 and TRBJ2-1; possibly TRBD2 for D (5 bases). The ends were cut back, 1 base at V and 2 bases at J, with 9 bases in the middle. Germline V CDR1 and CDR2: SGHTA, FQGNSA. The CDR3 is 15 residues long. The CDR3 region is CASSLGWGAYNEQFF. CDR3 nucleotides: TGTGCCAGCAGCTTAGGTTGGGGAGCCTACAATGAGCAGTTCTTC.

The count of this clone is one. CDR3 loop: CASTYNTGTSGTGELFF. In DNA, the CDR3 is TGTGCCAGCACCTATAACACCGGGACTAGCGGTACTGGGGAGCTGTTTTTT. The genes are TRBV28 and TRBJ2-2, with TRBD2 matching over 11 bases. CDR1 is MDHEN, CDR2 SYDVKM, per germline. The trim removed 7 bases at V and 8 bases at J, leaving 15 bases unmatched. The CDR3 has 17 amino acids. Based on the CDR3 plus reference TRBV28 and TRBJ2-2, the full variable domain is DVKVTQSSRYLVKRTGEKVFLECVQDMDHENMFWYRQDPGLGLRLIYFSYDVKMKEKGDIPEGYSVSREKKERFSLILESASTNQTSMYLCASTYNTGTSGTGELFFGEGSRLTVL.